The 8 T cell receptor beta chains below come from one sample, sequenced in a study of blood T cell repertoires in COVID-19. Libraries were prepared by immunoSEQ multiplex PCR; TCRdb keeps only in-frame clonotypes and omits some of them. The sample contains under 350,000 clones, around 89% of which appear only once. The sequenced material came from peripheral blood. The receptor source for this set is a middle-aged man with acute or convalescent COVID-19.

The CDR3 nucleotides are TGTGCCAGCAGCTTGACCCACGGAGGAAAATCCTACGAGCAGTACTTC. As protein: CASSLTHGGKSYEQYF. The V call is TRBV7-8, the J call TRBJ2-7; a possible D gene is TRBD2 (5 bases). The germline V gene has CDR1 SGHVS and CDR2 FQNEAQ. This CDR3 is built from 16 residues. Trimming removed 3 bases from V and 1 base from J, with 16 bases in between. The full variable domain, completed using reference TRBV7-8 and TRBJ2-7, is GAGVSQSPRYKVAKRGQDVALRCDPISGHVSLFWYQQALGQGPEFLTYFQNEAQLDKSGLPSDRFFAERPEGSVSTLKIQRTQQEDSAVYLCASSLTHGGKSYEQYFGPGTRLTVT.

The chain links TRBV7-3 to TRBJ1-1; perhaps TRBD1 as D (5 bases). This CDR3 spans 14 amino acids. The germline gives CDR1 SGHTA, CDR2 FQGTGA. The V and J ends lost 5 bases and 5 bases respectively, with 15 bases between them. This CDR3 is CASSPLGRVTEAFF. CDR3 nucleotide sequence: TGTGCCAGCAGCCCCCTGGGCAGGGTAACTGAAGCTTTCTTT.

V is TRBV28 and J is TRBJ1-6, with D hard to call. This CDR3 contains 14 residues. Germline CDR1 is MDHEN and CDR2 is SYDVKM. Trimming took off 3 bases at V and 10 bases at J, with 13 bases between the two ends. CDR3 DNA sequence: TGTGCCAGCAGTTTTTCGGGGATCGCGTCACCCCTCCACTTT. Protein: CASSFSGIASPLHF. Full variable domain (remainder filled in from reference TRBV28 and TRBJ1-6): DVKVTQSSRYLVKRTGEKVFLECVQDMDHENMFWYRQDPGLGLRLIYFSYDVKMKEKGDIPEGYSVSREKKERFSLILESASTNQTSMYLCASSFSGIASPLHFGNGTRLTVT.

The chain couples TRBV11-2 to TRBJ1-1, with TRBD1 matching 9 bases. The CDR3 sequence is 15 residues long. The germline CDR1 and CDR2 sequences are SGHAT and FQNNGV. Losses at the gene ends were 5 bases for V and 6 bases for J; bases not matched to a gene: 10. The CDR3 bases are TGTGCCAGCAGCGGACCCGGGACAGGGAGAGCTGAAGCTTTCTTT. This sequence encodes CASSGPGTGRAEAFF.

V usage is TRBV10-1 and J usage is TRBJ2-7, with 8 bases lining up with TRBD2. CDR1 is WNHNN and CDR2 is SYGVQD in the germline V gene (reference sequence). This CDR3 spans 12 amino acids. V trimming: 2 bases; J trimming: 10 bases; junction bases outside the gene matches: 4. The CDR3 region has the DNA TGCGCCAGCAGTGAGCCGGGGGGGCCACAGTACTTC. It is translated as CASSEPGGPQYF.

The sample holds a few counts of this clone. The identical CDR3 is also encoded by other nucleotide sequences in the sample. The CDR3 DNA is TGTGCCAGCAGCCTGGACACAAACTATGGCTACACCTTC. Its translation is CASSLDTNYGYTF. This chain joins TRBV6-5 and TRBJ1-2; tentatively, D is TRBD1 (5 bases). Trimming pared 6 bases from V and 2 bases from J, leaving 10 bases between. Germline CDR1 MNHEY, CDR2 SVGAGI. This CDR3 contains 13 residues.

This sequence joins TRBV1 and TRBJ1-2. TRBV1 is a listed pseudogene. CDR3 length: 15 amino acids. CDR3 nucleotides: TGCACCAGCAGCCAGAGACCCCCCTCCGCGCGGGGCTACACCTTC. Amino acids: CTSSQRPPSARGYTF.

This chain connects TRBV7-2 to TRBJ2-1; 11 bases align to TRBD2. Per germline, CDR1 SGHTA and CDR2 FQGNSA. V was pared by 5 bases and J by 5 bases, with 8 bases of the junction left unmatched. The CDR3 contains 16 residues. CDR3 sequence: CASSLFLLAGDNEQFF. The CDR3 DNA sequence: TGTGCCAGCAGCCTATTCCTACTAGCGGGGGACAATGAGCAGTTCTTC.